This TCR beta chain appears in the sequencing data of a study of OX40 agonist ivuxolimab in advanced cancers. TCRdb keeps only in-frame clones here, not all; method: immunoSEQ multiplex PCR. In the table there are some 83,000 clones, more than 90% of which are singletons. CDR1 is LGHNA and CDR2 is YNFKEQ in the germline V gene. CDR3 size: 15 residues. V was pared by 4 bases and J by 0 bases, with 13 bases between. V and J are TRBV4-2 and TRBJ2-7; possible D gene TRBD2, 6 bases. This receptor was obtained from an adult with an advanced solid tumor such as melanoma, head and neck, liver or kidney cancer. The sequenced sample was CD4+ or CD8+ T cells sorted from blood, obtained in a trial of the OX40 agonist ivuxolimab. For the CDR3, the DNA is TGTGCCAGCAGCCCGGGACTCACACTCTCCTACGAGCAGTACTTC. Residues: CASSPGLTLSYEQYF.